A single sample is the source of the 22 T cell receptor beta chains below, sequenced in a study of cytomegalovirus exposure and HLA in healthy donors. PCR employed 60 Vbeta and 13 Jbeta primers. Sequencing used immunoSEQ multiplex PCR; TCRdb keeps in-frame clones, though not all of them. The data show around 100,000 clones, with around 77% seen just once and about 6.8% held by the top ten. Input material: PBMCs. The receptors stem from a man aged 30-40 years in good health and CMV-seronegative.

The V call is TRBV13, the J call TRBJ2-5; the D gene is possibly TRBD1 (6 bases). The CDR3 runs to 15 residues. V was clipped by 5 bases and J by 4 bases, with 17 bases between them. The V gene's germline CDR1 is PRHDT and CDR2 FYEKMQ (reference sequence). The CDR3 protein is CASSDTHRVGETQYF. DNA for the CDR3: TGTGCCAGCAGCGACACACACAGGGTTGGAGAGACCCAGTACTTC.

The chain uses TRBV9 and TRBJ1-1, with TRBD1 as a possible D gene (5 bases). The CDR3 contains 18 residues. Germline assignment: CDR1 SGDLS and CDR2 YYNGEE. The V end was cut by 0 bases, the J end by 2 bases, with 20 bases between. The CDR3 DNA follows: TGTGCCAGCAGCGTAGGAACGTGGGTGCCAGGGTTAAACACTGAAGCTTTCTTT. It specifies CASSVGTWVPGLNTEAFF.

The chain links TRBV27 to TRBJ2-7, with 7 positions matching TRBD2. This CDR3 region has 16 residues. The V segment lost 5 bases and the J segment 0 bases; nucleotides outside the gene matches: 10. Germline V gene sequence: CDR1 MNHEY, CDR2 SMNVEV (reference sequence). The CDR3, as DNA: TGTGCCAGCAGTCGTCAAGCGGGGATGAGCTCCTACGAGCAGTACTTC. Encoded protein: CASSRQAGMSSYEQYF.

This clone has a handful of counts. The gene calls are TRBV6-5 and TRBJ1-2; 9 bases match TRBD1. Per germline, CDR1 MNHEY and CDR2 SVGAGI. V lost 6 bases, J lost 6 bases, and 8 bases stayed unmatched. CDR3 size: 14 residues. Here the CDR3 reads CASSLQGAGHGYTF. Written as DNA, the CDR3 is TGTGCCAGCAGCCTACAGGGGGCTGGGCATGGCTACACCTTC.

The rearrangement joins TRBV19 to TRBJ2-2; 8 bases match TRBD2. Germline V gives CDR1 LNHDA, CDR2 SQIVND (reference sequence). The ends lost 1 base at V and 6 bases at J; junction bases unmatched: 4. The CDR3 contains 15 residues. The CDR3: CASSIAAGAAGELFF. For the CDR3, the DNA is TGTGCCAGTAGTATAGCAGCGGGAGCTGCCGGGGAGCTGTTTTTT. The entire variable domain, with the rest obtained from reference TRBV19 and TRBJ2-2, is as follows: DGGITQSPKYLFRKEGQNVTLSCEQNLNHDAMYWYRQDPGQGLRLIYYSQIVNDFQKGDIAEGYSVSREKKESFPLTVTSAQKNPTAFYLCASSIAAGAAGELFFGEGSRLTVL.

The chain uses TRBV2 and TRBJ2-7; the match to TRBD1 covers 8 bases. Losses at the gene ends were 4 bases for V and 4 bases for J; bases not matched to a gene: 6. The CDR3 sequence is 14 residues long. Germline lookup yields CDR1 SNHLY and CDR2 FYNNEI. In DNA, the CDR3 is TGTGCCAGCAGTGGCAGGGGGCGAATTTACGAGCAGTACTTC. The encoded protein is CASSGRGRIYEQYF.

The chain links TRBV4-3 to TRBJ2-3; the D is unclear. The CDR3 loop spans 14 amino acids. Germline V gene lookup returns CDR1 LGHNA and CDR2 YSLEER. Trimming left V 0 bases short and J 4 bases short, with 8 bases between. This chain's CDR3 is CASSQDPRPDTQYF. In DNA, the CDR3 is TGCGCCAGCAGCCAAGATCCTAGGCCAGATACGCAGTATTTT.

The chain's CDR3 is CASSRNRDEAFF. The CDR3 DNA sequence: TGTGCCAGCAGCCGTAACAGGGATGAAGCTTTCTTT. The J gene is TRBJ1-1, the V gene TRBV5-6; D may be TRBD1 (6 bases). There are 12 residues in the CDR3. V was pared by 4 bases and J by 7 bases, with 11 bases between. Looked up from germline, CDR1 is SGHDT and CDR2 is YYEEEE. The whole variable domain, remainder taken from reference TRBV5-6 and TRBJ1-1, is DAGVTQSPTHLIKTRGQQVTLRCSPKSGHDTVSWYQQALGQGPQFIFQYYEEEERQRGNFPDRFSGHQFPNYSSELNVNALLLGDSALYLCASSRNRDEAFFGQGTRLTVV.

As for this clone: The junction departs from the called germline gene at one end, perhaps through a read error. The CDR3 DNA sequence: TGCGCCAGCAGCCAACCTAGCGGGGGGTCCTTTTTT. This codes for CASSQPSGGSFF. The chain combines TRBV4-1 with TRBJ2-3; TRBD2 agrees at 11 bases. The V gene's germline CDR1 is MGHRA and CDR2 YSYEKL. The CDR3 totals 12 residues.

The chain uses TRBV5-1 and TRBJ2-5; D might be TRBD1 (6 bases). Trimming removed 2 bases from V and 5 bases from J, with 13 bases in between. Germline CDR1 is SGHRS and CDR2 is YFSETQ. This CDR3 contains 14 residues. The CDR3 sequence is CASSLSGVGETQYF. The CDR3 region has the DNA TGCGCCAGCAGCTTATCAGGGGTAGGGGAGACCCAGTACTTC. The variable domain in full, with the rest retrieved from reference TRBV5-1 and TRBJ2-5, is KAGVTQTPRYLIKTRGQQVTLSCSPISGHRSVSWYQQTPGQGLQFLFEYFSETQRNKGNFPGRFSGRQFSNSRSEMNVSTLELGDSALYLCASSLSGVGETQYFGPGTRLLVL.

The chain combines TRBV7-2 with TRBJ1-3; 10 nucleotides align to TRBD1. Germline V gives CDR1 SGHTA, CDR2 FQGNSA. V was pared by 6 bases and J by 6 bases, with 5 bases of the junction left unmatched. The CDR3 spans 14 residues. The chain's CDR3 is CASSGQGVPNTIYF. As DNA, the CDR3 is TGTGCCAGCAGTGGACAGGGGGTGCCAAACACCATATATTTT.

The genes are TRBV19 and TRBJ2-3; 7 bases are a match to TRBD2. This CDR3 contains 15 residues. Looked up from germline, CDR1 is LNHDA and CDR2 is SQIVND (reference sequence). V gave up 1 base and J gave up 1 base; unmatched junction bases: 2. The CDR3 is CASSIAGRGTDTQYF. For the CDR3, the DNA is TGTGCCAGTAGTATAGCGGGGAGGGGCACAGATACGCAGTATTTT.

This clone was picked up a small number of times. This sequence joins TRBV30 and TRBJ1-1, with a possible D match to TRBD1 (5 bases). The germline V gene encodes CDR1 GTSNPN and CDR2 SVGIG (reference sequence). Trimming took 4 bases from V and 7 from J, leaving 13 bases between them. The CDR3 runs to 12 residues. The CDR3 spells CAWMKGHVEAFF. The CDR3 DNA follows: TGTGCCTGGATGAAGGGGCATGTTGAAGCTTTCTTT. Together with reference TRBV30 and TRBJ1-1, the CDR3 gives the full variable domain: SQTIHQWPATLVQPVGSPLSLECTVEGTSNPNLYWYRQAAGRGLQLLFYSVGIGQISSEVPQNLSASRPQDRQFILSSKKLLLSDSGFYLCAWMKGHVEAFFGQGTRLTVV.

V and J are TRBV2 and TRBJ2-1; 12 bases map to TRBD2. This CDR3 comprises 16 residues. V shed 6 bases, J shed 9 bases, and the junction held 12 bases outside the gene matches. Germline V gene lookup returns CDR1 SNHLY and CDR2 FYNNEI. The CDR3 protein is CASRATSGGTGVEQFF. DNA for the CDR3: TGTGCCAGCAGGGCTACTAGCGGGGGGACGGGGGTTGAGCAGTTCTTC.

This clone has just one count. The V gene is TRBV6-4, the J gene TRBJ2-1; possible D gene TRBD2, 6 bases. Germline CDR1 reads MRHNA; CDR2 reads SNTAGT. V gave up 8 bases and J gave up 5 bases, with 7 bases separating them. The CDR3 sequence is 11 residues long. The CDR3 DNA follows: TGTGCCAGCGGGAGGAACAATGAGCAGTTCTTC. It is translated as CASGRNNEQFF.

The sample holds many counts of this clone. The chain uses TRBV19 and TRBJ1-5; 7 bases map to TRBD1. This CDR3 comprises 14 residues. V trimming: 7 bases; J trimming: 3 bases; junction bases outside the gene matches: 6. The germline V gene has CDR1 LNHDA and CDR2 SQIVND (reference sequence). As DNA, the CDR3 is TGTGCCAGTAATACAGGGGTCAACAATCAGCCCCAGCATTTT. Its protein is CASNTGVNNQPQHF.

This sequence joins TRBV19 and TRBJ2-1; no reliable D call. The V end was cut by 3 bases, the J end by 3 bases, with 3 bases between. Per germline, CDR1 LNHDA and CDR2 SQIVND (reference sequence). This CDR3 spans 12 amino acids. CDR3 sequence (DNA): TGTGCCAGTAGTATTTACTACAATGAGCAGTTCTTC. Protein sequence: CASSIYYNEQFF.

The rearrangement uses TRBV30 and TRBJ2-3, with D possibly TRBD2 on 5 matching bases. Germline CDR1 GTSNPN, CDR2 SVGIG (reference sequence). The V gene lost 2 bases and the J gene lost 0 bases, with 12 bases spanning the gap. The CDR3 has 15 residues. CDR3 nucleotide sequence: TGTGCCTGGAGTCTCAGCGGAACTAGCACAGATACGCAGTATTTT. It encodes CAWSLSGTSTDTQYF.

This rearrangement joins TRBV11-2 to TRBJ2-3, with TRBD2 identical over 9 bases. Germline V CDR1 and CDR2: SGHAT, FQNNGV. The V and J ends lost 3 bases and 5 bases, in that order; junction bases with no gene match: 6. CDR3 length equals 15 residues. CDR3 bases: TGTGCCAGCAGCTTCGATAGCGGGGGTAAAGATACGCAGTATTTT. Its translation is CASSFDSGGKDTQYF.

The chain links TRBV2 to TRBJ1-5; D gene unclear. The CDR3 sequence is 15 residues long. Trimming stripped 1 base from V and 3 bases from J, with 10 bases between. Germline V gives CDR1 SNHLY, CDR2 FYNNEI. The CDR3 protein is CASSEGSSDNQPQHF. The CDR3 region has the DNA TGTGCCAGCAGTGAAGGCTCGAGTGACAATCAGCCCCAGCATTTT.

This clone was counted only a few times. The V gene is TRBV7-8, the J gene TRBJ1-3; the D is unclear. CDR1 SGHVS and CDR2 FQNEAQ come from the germline V gene. The V end was cut by 7 bases, the J end by 4 bases, with 17 bases between. The CDR3 consists of 15 residues. CDR3 sequence reads: CASTLGSVHGNTIYF. The CDR3 DNA follows: TGTGCCAGCACTTTAGGGAGCGTCCACGGAAACACCATATATTTT.

V and J are TRBV7-3 and TRBJ1-1, with D possibly matching TRBD1 (6 bases). This CDR3 comprises 16 residues. V lost 5 bases and J 4 bases, leaving 20 bases between the germline ends. Per germline, CDR1 SGHTA and CDR2 FQGTGA. The CDR3 DNA is TGTGCCAGCAGCCTCGCCCCTGACAGGCCAAGCACTGAAGCTTTCTTT. As protein: CASSLAPDRPSTEAFF. Using reference TRBV7-3 and TRBJ1-1 for the parts outside the CDR3, the full variable domain is GAGVSQTPSNKVTEKGKYVELRCDPISGHTALYWYRQSLGQGPEFLIYFQGTGAADDSGLPNDRFFAVRPEGSVSTLKIQRTERGDSAVYLCASSLAPDRPSTEAFFGQGTRLTVV.